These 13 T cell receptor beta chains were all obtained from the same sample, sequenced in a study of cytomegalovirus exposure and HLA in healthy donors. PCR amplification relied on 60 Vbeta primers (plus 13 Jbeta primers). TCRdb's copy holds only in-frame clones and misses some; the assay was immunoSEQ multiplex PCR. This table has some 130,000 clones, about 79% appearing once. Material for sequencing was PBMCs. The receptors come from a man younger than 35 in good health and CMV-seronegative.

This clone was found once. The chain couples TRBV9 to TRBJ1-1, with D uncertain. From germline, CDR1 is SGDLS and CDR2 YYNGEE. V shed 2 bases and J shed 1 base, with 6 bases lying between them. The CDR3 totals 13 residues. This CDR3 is CASSVSGNTEAFF. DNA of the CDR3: TGTGCCAGCAGCGTTTCGGGGAACACTGAAGCTTTCTTT. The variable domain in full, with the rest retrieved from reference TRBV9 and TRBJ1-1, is DSGVTQTPKHLITATGQRVTLRCSPRSGDLSVYWYQQSLDQGLQFLIQYYNGEERAKGNILERFSAQQFPDLHSELNLSSLELGDSALYFCASSVSGNTEAFFGQGTRLTVV.

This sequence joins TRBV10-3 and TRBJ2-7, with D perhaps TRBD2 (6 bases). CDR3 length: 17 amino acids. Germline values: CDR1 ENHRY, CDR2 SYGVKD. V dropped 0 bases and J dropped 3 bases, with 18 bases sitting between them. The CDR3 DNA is TGTGCCATCAGTGAGTCGGAGGGACTGTCACAAAACTACGAGCAGTACTTC. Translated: CAISESEGLSQNYEQYF.

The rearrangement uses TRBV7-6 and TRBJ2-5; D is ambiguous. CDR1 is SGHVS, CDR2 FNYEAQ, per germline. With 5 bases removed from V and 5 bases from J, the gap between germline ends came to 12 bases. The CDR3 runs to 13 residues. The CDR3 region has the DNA TGTGCCAGCAGCCAAATACCTAGTGAGACCCAGTACTTC. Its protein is CASSQIPSETQYF.

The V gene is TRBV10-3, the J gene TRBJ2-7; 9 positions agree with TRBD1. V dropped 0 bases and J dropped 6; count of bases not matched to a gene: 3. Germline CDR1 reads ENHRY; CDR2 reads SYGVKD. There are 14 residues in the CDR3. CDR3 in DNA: TGTGCCATCAGTGAGTCGACAGGGGGAGTCGAGCAGTACTTC. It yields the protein CAISESTGGVEQYF.

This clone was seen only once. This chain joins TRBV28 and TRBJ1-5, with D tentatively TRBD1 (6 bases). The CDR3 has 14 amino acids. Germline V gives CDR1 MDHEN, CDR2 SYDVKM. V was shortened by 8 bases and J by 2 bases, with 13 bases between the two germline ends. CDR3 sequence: CASQGPSRNQPQHF. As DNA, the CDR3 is TGTGCCAGCCAGGGGCCGAGTCGCAATCAGCCCCAGCATTTT.

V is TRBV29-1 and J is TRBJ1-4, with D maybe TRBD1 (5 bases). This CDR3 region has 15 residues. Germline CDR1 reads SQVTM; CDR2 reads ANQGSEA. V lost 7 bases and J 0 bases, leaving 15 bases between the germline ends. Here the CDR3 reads CSARGGVATNEKLFF. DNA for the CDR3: TGCAGCGCCCGGGGGGGGGTTGCAACTAATGAAAAACTGTTTTTT.

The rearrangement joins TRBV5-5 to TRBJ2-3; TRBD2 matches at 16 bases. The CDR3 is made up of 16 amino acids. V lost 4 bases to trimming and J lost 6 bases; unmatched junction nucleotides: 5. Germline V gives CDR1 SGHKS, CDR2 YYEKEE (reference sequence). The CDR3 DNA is TGTGCCAGCAGCCTGGGGACTAGCGGGAGGGGTGATACGCAGTATTTT. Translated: CASSLGTSGRGDTQYF.

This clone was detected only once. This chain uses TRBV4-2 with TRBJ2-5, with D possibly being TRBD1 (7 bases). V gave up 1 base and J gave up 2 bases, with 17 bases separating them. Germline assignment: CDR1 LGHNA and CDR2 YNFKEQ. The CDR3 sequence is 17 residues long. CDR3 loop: CASSQGAGSRGQETQYF. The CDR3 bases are TGTGCCAGCAGCCAAGGGGCGGGGAGCAGGGGGCAAGAGACCCAGTACTTC.

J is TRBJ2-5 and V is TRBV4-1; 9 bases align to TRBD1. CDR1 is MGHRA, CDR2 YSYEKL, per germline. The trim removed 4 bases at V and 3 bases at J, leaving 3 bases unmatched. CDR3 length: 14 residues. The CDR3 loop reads CASSRGQGEETQYF. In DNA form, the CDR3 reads TGCGCCAGCAGCCGGGGACAGGGTGAAGAGACCCAGTACTTC.

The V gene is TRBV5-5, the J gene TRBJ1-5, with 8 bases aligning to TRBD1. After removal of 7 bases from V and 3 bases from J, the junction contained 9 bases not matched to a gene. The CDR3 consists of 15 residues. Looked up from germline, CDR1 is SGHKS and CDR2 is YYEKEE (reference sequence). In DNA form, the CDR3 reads TGTGCCAGCGCGGCGCAGGGGGCCAACAATCAGCCCCAGCATTTT. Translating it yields CASAAQGANNQPQHF.

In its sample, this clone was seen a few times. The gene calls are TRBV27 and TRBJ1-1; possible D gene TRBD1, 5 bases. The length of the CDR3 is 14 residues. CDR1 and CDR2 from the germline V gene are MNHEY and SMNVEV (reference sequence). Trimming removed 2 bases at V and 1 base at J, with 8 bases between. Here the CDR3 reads CASSLRGPNTEAFF. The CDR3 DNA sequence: TGTGCCAGCAGTTTAAGGGGCCCGAACACTGAAGCTTTCTTT.

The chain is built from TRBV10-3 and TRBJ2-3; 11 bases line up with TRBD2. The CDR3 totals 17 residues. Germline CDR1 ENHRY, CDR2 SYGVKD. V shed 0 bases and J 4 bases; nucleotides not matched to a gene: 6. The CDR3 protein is CAISESGLAGGPDTQYF. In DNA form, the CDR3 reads TGTGCCATCAGTGAGTCTGGCCTAGCGGGAGGACCAGATACGCAGTATTTT.

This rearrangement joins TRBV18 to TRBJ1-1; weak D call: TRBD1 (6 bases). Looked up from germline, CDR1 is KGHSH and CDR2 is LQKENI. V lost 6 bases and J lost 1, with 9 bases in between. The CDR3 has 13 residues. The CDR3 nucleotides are TGTGCCAGCTCTCGACAGGAGAACACTGAAGCTTTCTTT. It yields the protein CASSRQENTEAFF.